This TCR beta chain appears in the sequencing data of a study of blood T cell repertoires in COVID-19 (TCRdb year 2020). For context, the study as a whole: The collaborator samples originated in the United States, Italy and Spain and spanned the acute and convalescent phases of COVID-19. Where available, HLA class I and class II types were obtained from metadata supplied by the sample provider rather than from assay-based typing. Samples were obtained from the ongoing ImmuneRACE study (first 160 participants) and from 950 to 1,500 subjects provided by 6 global collaborators. Nearly every sample came with metadata listing a de-identified subject ID, COVID-19 status, age in years and sex. The prospective study material was composed of cDNA or gDNA derived from T cells, B-cell-depleted T cells, or PBMCs. The repertoires were made available in a free public database intended to serve as a resource for research on the immune response to SARS-CoV-2. Deeply sampled blood TCRbeta repertoires from subjects exposed to, actively infected with, or recovered from COVID-19 were included in the dataset.

TCRbeta CDR3 regions were amplified from genomic DNA by means of the immunoSEQ Assay, a bias-controlled multiplex PCR. Per the authors' processing: The number of nucleated cells in each sample was estimated from the amplification of reference gene primers within the assay. Sequence reads were collapsed and filtered to measure the absolute abundance of every unique TCRbeta CDR3 rearrangement. For each sample, productive Simpson clonality was calculated as the square root of Simpson's diversity index over productive rearrangements. In TCRdb, the immuneACCESS table is reduced to in-frame sequences with V and J assigned. These tables do not hold every clone; where another copy was compared, an unresolved V gene accounts for under half, and the others remain unexplained. Clonal size and the V and J genes are those of that table, whereas D and trimming came from the DNA. The sample has 40,000 to 50,000 clones on record, about 85% of them singletons. The biggest ten clones account for around 40% of the sample.

In regard to this clone: Its antigen specificity is not known. Qualities for individual bases were not recorded, and no much larger clone is one base off.

What the authors observed across the whole study: The amount of clinical and demographic metadata varied by source and participant and was provided uncurated.

The collaborating institutions used their own protocols to collect whole blood in K2EDTA tubes. Collaborator samples were shipped for TCRbeta analysis as frozen whole blood, isolated PBMCs, or DNA extracted from either sample type. Source material: peripheral blood. This clonotype originated in a woman older than 75 with acute or convalescent COVID-19.

The DNA sequence follows: TGTGCCAGCACCTGGGAGGTAGCGGCCACAGATACGCAGTATTTT. This encodes CASTWEVAATDTQYF. Recombination joined TRBV2 with TRBJ2-3, and TRBD2 may be the D gene, going by 6 matching bases. V sheds 7 bases and J sheds 2 bases, leaving 16 bases between their ends. From cysteine to phenylalanine, the CDR3 is 15 amino acids long. Only the CDR3 portion is preserved as DNA: 45 bases, with reading frame beginning at the first base. Sequences SNHLY (CDR1) and FYNNEI (CDR2) are obtained from the germline V gene.